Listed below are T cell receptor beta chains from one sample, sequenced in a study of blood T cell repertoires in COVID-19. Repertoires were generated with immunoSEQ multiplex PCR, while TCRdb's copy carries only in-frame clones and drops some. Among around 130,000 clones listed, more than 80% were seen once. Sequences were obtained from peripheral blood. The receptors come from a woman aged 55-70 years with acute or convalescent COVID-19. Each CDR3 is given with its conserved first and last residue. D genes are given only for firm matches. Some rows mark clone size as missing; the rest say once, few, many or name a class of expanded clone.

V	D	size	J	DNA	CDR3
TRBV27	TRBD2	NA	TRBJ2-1	TGTGCCAGCAGTCACCGGACTAGCGGGGGACGGAATGAGCAGTTCTTC	CASSHRTSGGRNEQFF
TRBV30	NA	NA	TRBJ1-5	TGTGCCTGGAGTGTCTTTAGCAATCAGCCCCAGCATTTT	CAWSVFSNQPQHF
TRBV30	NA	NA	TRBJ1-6	TGTGCCTTCTCGGCGGGGAGCTCCTATAATTCACCCCTCCACTTT	CAFSAGSSYNSPLHF
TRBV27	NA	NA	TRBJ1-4	TGTGCCAGCAGTCTAACTTTCATGCCTGAGGAAAAACTGTTTTTT	CASSLTFMPEEKLFF
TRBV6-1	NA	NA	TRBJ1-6	TGTGCCAGCAGTGACAGGTGGAACGGTTCACCCCTCCACTTT	CASSDRWNGSPLHF
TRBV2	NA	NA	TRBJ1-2	TGTGCCAGCAGTGAGCAGGGGAATAACTATGGCTACACCTTC	CASSEQGNNYGYTF
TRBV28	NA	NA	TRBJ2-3	TGTGCCACCGTCCCCCCGGCGGGGGCCATCACAGATACGCAGTATTTT	CATVPPAGAITDTQYF
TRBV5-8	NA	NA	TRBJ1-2	TGTGCCAGCAGCTTATTCCCCTTTGGAGGAAACTATGGCTACACCTTC	CASSLFPFGGNYGYTF
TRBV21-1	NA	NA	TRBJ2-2	TGTGCCAGCAGCCCCTGTGCCGGGGAGCTGTTTTTT	CASSPCAGELFF
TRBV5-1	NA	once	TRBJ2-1	TGCGCCAGCAGCTTTGGTTTTCAGGCGTTTGAGCAGTTCTTC	CASSFGFQAFEQFF
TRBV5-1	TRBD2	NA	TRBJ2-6	TGCGCCAGCAGCTTGGCGTTGGCGGGGGGTGCAGGGGCCAACGTCCTGACTTTC	CASSLALAGGAGANVLTF
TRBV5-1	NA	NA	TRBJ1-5	TGCGCCAGCAGCTACTCAGGGGCGGTCAATCAGCCCCAGCATTTT	CASSYSGAVNQPQHF
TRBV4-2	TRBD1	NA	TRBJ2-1	TGTGCCAGCGGGACAGAGAGCTCCTACAATGAGCAGTTCTTC	CASGTESSYNEQFF
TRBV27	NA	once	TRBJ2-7	TGTGCCAGCAGTTTAGGGGCCCCGGGGGTCGAGCAGTACTTC	CASSLGAPGVEQYF
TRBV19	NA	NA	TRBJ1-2	TGTGCCAGTAGGCCCGAAAGTTGGGGGCAAAGCTATGGCTACACCTTC	CASRPESWGQSYGYTF
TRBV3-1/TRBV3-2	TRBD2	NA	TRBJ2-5	TGTGCCAGCAGCCGGAAAACTAGCGGGGCGATAATTCAAGAGACCCAGTACTTC	CASSRKTSGAIIQETQYF
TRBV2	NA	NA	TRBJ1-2	TGTGCCAGCAGTTCCCAGGGGACACGCCGAGGATATGGCTACACCTTC	CASSSQGTRRGYGYTF
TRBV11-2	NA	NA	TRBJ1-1	TGTGCCAGCAGTCCCGCTCGGAGGGTTAGAGCTTTCTTT	CASSPARRVRAFF
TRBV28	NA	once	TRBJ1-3	TGTGCCAGCAGCTCAAGCGAGGGAAACACCATATATTTT	CASSSSEGNTIYF
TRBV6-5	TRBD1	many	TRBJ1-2	TGTGCCAGCAGTTATTCCTCCACAGGGGAGTATGGCTACACCTTC	CASSYSSTGEYGYTF
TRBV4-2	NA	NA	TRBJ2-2	TGTGCCAGCAGCCAAGACAGGGGGGTTGAGTGGGGCCACACCGGGGAGCTGTTTTTT	CASSQDRGVEWGHTGELFF
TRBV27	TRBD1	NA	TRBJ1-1	TGTGCCACAACCTCGGGACAGGGGGGAACCGCTAACGCTGAAGCTTTCTTT	CATTSGQGGTANAEAFF
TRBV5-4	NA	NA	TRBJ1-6	TGTGCCAGCAGCTTGGACAGGATGGGTTCACCCCTCCACTTT	CASSLDRMGSPLHF
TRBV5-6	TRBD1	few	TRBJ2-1	TGTGCCAGCAGCTTGGAGCCAGGGGGCTCCTACAATGAGCAGTTCTTC	CASSLEPGGSYNEQFF
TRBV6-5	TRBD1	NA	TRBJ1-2	TGTGCCAGCAGGTCACAGGGGGCGTTTGGCTACACCTTC	CASRSQGAFGYTF
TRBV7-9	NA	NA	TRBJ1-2	TGTGCCAGCAGCTTGGATTACTCTCTAGGCTATGGCTACACCTTC	CASSLDYSLGYGYTF
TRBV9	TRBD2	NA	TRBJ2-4	TGTGCCAGCAGCGTAGGGGCTAGCGGGCATGGAGTAGCCAAAAACATTCAGTACTTC	CASSVGASGHGVAKNIQYF
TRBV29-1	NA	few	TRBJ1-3	TGCAGCTGCAAATACAGTGGAAACACCATATATTTT	CSCKYSGNTIYF
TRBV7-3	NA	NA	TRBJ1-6	TGTGCCAGCCCCCTGGACAGATTAAATTCACCCCTCCACTTT	CASPLDRLNSPLHF
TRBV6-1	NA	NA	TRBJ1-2	TGTGCCAGCAGTGAATTAGGCAGGATCGGCTACACCTTC	CASSELGRIGYTF
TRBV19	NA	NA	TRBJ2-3	TGTGCCAGTAAGGAGGGCTACACAGATACGCAGTATTTT	CASKEGYTDTQYF